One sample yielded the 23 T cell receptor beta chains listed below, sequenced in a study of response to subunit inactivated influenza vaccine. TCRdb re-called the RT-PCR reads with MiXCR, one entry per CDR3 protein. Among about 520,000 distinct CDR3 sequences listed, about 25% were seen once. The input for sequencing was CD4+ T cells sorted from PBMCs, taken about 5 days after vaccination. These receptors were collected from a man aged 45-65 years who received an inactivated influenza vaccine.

The CDR3 is CASSLDVTGEETQYF. CDR3 sequence (DNA): TGTGCCAGCAGCTTGGATGTGACAGGGGAAGAGACCCAGTACTTC. The V and J genes are TRBV5-6 and TRBJ2-5, with 8 bases fitting TRBD1. The CDR3 has 15 residues. The V gene end was trimmed by 0 bases and the J gene end by 3 bases; junction bases not matched to a gene: 4. CDR1 is SGHDT and CDR2 is YYEEEE in the germline V gene.

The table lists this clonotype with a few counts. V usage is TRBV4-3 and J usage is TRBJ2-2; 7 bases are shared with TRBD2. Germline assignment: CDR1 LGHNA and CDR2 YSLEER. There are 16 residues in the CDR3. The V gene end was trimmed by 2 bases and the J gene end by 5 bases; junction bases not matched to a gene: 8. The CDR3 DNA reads TGCGCCAGCAGCCAAAATCCAGCGGGACTTACCGGGGAGCTGTTTTTT. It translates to CASSQNPAGLTGELFF.

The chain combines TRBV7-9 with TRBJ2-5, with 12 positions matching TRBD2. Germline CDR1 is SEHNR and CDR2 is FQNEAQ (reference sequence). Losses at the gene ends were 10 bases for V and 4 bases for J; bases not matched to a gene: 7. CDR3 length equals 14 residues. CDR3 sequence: CATASGGATETQYF. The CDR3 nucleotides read TGTGCCACTGCTAGCGGGGGGGCCACAGAGACCCAGTACTTC.

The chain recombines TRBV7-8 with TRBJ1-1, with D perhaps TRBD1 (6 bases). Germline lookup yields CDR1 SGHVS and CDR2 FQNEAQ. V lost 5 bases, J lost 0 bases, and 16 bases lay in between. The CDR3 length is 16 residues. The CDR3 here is CASSPGTPSLNTEAFF. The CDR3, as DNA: TGTGCCAGCAGCCCCGGGACACCATCCCTGAACACTGAAGCTTTCTTT. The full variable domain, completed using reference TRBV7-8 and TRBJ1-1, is GAGVSQSPRYKVAKRGQDVALRCDPISGHVSLFWYQQALGQGPEFLTYFQNEAQLDKSGLPSDRFFAERPEGSVSTLKIQRTQQEDSAVYLCASSPGTPSLNTEAFFGQGTRLTVV.

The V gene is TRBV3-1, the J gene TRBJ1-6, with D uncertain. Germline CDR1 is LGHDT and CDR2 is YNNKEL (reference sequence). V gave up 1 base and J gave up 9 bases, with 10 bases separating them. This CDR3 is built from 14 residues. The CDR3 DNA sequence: TGTGCCAGCAGCCAAGGGGCTGCGCGTTCACCCCTCCACTTT. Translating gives CASSQGAARSPLHF.

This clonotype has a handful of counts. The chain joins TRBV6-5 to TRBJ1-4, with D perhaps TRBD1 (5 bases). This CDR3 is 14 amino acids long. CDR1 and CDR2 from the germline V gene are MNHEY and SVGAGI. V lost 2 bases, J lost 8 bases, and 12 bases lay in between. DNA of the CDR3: TGTGCCAGCAGTTACCAAGGGGTAGGAGAAAAACTGTTTTTT. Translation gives CASSYQGVGEKLFF.

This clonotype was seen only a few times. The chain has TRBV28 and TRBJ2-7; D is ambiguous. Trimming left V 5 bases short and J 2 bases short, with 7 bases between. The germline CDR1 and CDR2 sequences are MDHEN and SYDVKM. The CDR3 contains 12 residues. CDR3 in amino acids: CASSRSAYEQYF. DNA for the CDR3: TGTGCCAGCAGTAGATCAGCCTACGAGCAGTACTTC.

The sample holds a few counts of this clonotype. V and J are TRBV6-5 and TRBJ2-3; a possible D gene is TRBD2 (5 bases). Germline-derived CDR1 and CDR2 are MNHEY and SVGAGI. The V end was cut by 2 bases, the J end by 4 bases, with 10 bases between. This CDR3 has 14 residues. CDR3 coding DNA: TGTGCCAGCAGTTACCTGGGAGTCGCAGATACGCAGTATTTT. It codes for CASSYLGVADTQYF.

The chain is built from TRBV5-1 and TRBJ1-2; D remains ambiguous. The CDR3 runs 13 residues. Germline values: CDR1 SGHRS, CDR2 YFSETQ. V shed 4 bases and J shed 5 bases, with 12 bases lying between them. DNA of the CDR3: TGCGCCAGCAGCCCGGGCCCTACATATGGCTACACCTTC. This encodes CASSPGPTYGYTF. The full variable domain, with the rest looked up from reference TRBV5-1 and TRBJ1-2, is KAGVTQTPRYLIKTRGQQVTLSCSPISGHRSVSWYQQTPGQGLQFLFEYFSETQRNKGNFPGRFSGRQFSNSRSEMNVSTLELGDSALYLCASSPGPTYGYTFGSGTRLTVV.

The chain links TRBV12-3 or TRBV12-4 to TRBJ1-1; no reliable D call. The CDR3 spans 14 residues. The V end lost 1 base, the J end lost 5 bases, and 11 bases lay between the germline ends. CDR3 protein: CASSLGGSRTEAFF. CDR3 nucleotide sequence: TGTGCCAGCAGTTTAGGCGGGTCGAGAACTGAAGCTTTCTTT.

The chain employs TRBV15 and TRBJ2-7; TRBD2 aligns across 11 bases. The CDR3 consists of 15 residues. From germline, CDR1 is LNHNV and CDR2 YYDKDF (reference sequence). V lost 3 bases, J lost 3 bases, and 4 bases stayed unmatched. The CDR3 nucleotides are TGTGCCACCAGCAGTAGCGGGAGGGGATTCTACGAGCAGTACTTC. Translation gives CATSSSGRGFYEQYF.

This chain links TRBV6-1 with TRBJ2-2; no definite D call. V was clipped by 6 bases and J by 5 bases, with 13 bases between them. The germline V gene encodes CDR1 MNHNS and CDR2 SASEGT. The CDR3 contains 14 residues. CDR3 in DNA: TGTGCCAGCAGACCGCTAATTCAGACCGGGGAGCTGTTTTTT. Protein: CASRPLIQTGELFF.

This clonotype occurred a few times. CDR3 sequence (DNA): TGTGCCAGCACCGGGACAGGACTCTTCGGGGAAGCTTTCTTT. Translation: CASTGTGLFGEAFF. The chain joins TRBV6-1 to TRBJ1-1; 8 bases map to TRBD1. CDR3 length: 14 amino acids. The V and J ends lost 7 bases and 8 bases, in that order; junction bases with no gene match: 12. Per germline, CDR1 MNHNS and CDR2 SASEGT.

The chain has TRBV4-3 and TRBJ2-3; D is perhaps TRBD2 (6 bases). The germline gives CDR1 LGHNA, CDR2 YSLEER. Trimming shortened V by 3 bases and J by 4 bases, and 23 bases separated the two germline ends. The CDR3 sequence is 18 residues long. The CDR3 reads CASSQGGTGLPSADTQYF. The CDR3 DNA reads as TGCGCCAGCAGCCAGGGTGGGACTGGCCTTCCCAGCGCAGATACGCAGTATTTT.

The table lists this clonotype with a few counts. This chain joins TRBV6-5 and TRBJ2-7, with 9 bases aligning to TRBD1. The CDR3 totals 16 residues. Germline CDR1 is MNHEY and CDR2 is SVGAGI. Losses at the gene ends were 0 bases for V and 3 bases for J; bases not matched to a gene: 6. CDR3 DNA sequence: TGTGCCAGCAGTTACTCGAAAGGGACAGGGTACTACGAGCAGTACTTC. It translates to CASSYSKGTGYYEQYF.

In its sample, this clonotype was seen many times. The CDR3 loop is CSARASTGRNSPLHF. DNA of the CDR3: TGCAGTGCTAGAGCTTCGACAGGGCGAAATTCACCCCTCCACTTT. The V gene is TRBV20-1, the J gene TRBJ1-6; 7 bases line up with TRBD1. CDR3 length: 15 amino acids. The germline gives CDR1 DFQATT, CDR2 SNEGSKA (reference sequence). J gave up 7 bases and V 1 base, and 7 bases lay outside the gene matches.

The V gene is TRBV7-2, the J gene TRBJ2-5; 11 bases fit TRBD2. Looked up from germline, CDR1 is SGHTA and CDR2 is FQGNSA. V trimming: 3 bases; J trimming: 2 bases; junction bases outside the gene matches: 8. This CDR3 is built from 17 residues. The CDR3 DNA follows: TGTGCCAGCAGCTTCGGACCTACTAGCGGGGGACAAGAGACCCAGTACTTC. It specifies CASSFGPTSGGQETQYF.

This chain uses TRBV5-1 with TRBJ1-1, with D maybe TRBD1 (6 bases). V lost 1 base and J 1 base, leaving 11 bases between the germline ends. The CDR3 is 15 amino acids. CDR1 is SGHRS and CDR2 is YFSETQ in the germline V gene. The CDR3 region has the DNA TGCGCCAGCAGCTTGTATGGGGGCCAGAACACTGAAGCTTTCTTT. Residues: CASSLYGGQNTEAFF.

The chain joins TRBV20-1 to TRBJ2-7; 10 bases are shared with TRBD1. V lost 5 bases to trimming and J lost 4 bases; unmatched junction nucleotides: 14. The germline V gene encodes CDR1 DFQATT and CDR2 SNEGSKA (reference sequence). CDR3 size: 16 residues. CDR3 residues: CSAGPLDRGRLYEQYF. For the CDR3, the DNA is TGCAGTGCTGGGCCCCTCGACAGGGGGCGATTGTACGAGCAGTACTTC.

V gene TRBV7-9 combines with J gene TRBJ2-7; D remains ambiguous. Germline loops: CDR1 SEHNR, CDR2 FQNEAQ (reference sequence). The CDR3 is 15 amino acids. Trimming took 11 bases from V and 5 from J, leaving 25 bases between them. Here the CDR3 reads CALLDEQRIVDEQYF. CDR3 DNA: TGTGCCCTTTTAGATGAACAGCGTATCGTCGACGAGCAGTACTTC.

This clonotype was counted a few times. DNA for the CDR3: TGCGCCAGCAGCTTGGTAGGGGCAGGAGGAGAAGCTTTCTTT. Encoded protein: CASSLVGAGGEAFF. This chain connects TRBV5-1 to TRBJ1-1, with a tentative D call TRBD1 (5 bases). Per the germline V gene, CDR1 is SGHRS and CDR2 is YFSETQ. Trimming stripped 0 bases from V and 8 bases from J, with 14 bases between. The CDR3 spans 14 residues.

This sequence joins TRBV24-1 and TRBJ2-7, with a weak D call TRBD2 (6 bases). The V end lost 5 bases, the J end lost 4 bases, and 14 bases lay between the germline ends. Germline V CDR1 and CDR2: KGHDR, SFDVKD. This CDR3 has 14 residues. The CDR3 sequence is CATSGSASGYEQYF. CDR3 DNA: TGTGCCACCAGTGGATCGGCCAGCGGGTACGAGCAGTACTTC.

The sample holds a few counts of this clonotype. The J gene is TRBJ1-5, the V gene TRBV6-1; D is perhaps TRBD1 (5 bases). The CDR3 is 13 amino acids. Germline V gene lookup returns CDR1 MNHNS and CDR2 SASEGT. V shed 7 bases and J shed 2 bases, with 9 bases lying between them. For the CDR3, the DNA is TGTGCCAGCACCCCGACAGGCAATCAGCCCCAGCATTTT. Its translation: CASTPTGNQPQHF.